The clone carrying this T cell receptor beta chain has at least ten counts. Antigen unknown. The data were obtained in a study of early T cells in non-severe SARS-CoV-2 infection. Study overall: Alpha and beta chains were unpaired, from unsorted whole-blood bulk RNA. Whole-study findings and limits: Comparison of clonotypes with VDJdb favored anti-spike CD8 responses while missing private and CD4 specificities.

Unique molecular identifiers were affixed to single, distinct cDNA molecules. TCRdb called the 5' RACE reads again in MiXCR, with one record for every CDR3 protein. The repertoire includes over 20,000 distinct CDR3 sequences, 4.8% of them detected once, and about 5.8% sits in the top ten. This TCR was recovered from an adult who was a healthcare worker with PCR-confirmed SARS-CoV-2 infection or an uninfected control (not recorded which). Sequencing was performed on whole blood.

Here the CDR3 DNA reads TGCGCCAGCAGCCAAGCACTTGGGACTCCAAGCACAGATACGCAGTATTTT. Its protein is CASSQALGTPSTDTQYF. The chain employs TRBV4-1 and TRBJ2-3; a possible D gene is TRBD2 (6 bases). Germline V CDR1 and CDR2: MGHRA, YSYEKL. V lost 1 base, J lost 0 bases, and 14 bases lay in between. CDR3 length: 17 amino acids.